This T cell receptor (beta chain) was sequenced for a study of T cell repertoires in cytomegalovirus infection. Study in general: Both CMV infection and a matching HLA type were indicated by public TCR beta signatures.

In regard to this clonotype: What it binds is not known.

Findings of the study overall: Ex vivo responses were dominated by HLA-C-restricted CMV-specific TCR beta clonotypes.

TCRdb called the reads again in MiXCR, with one record for every CDR3 protein. The data hold more than 250,000 distinct CDR3 sequences, with about 13% observed a single time. The CDR3 has 14 amino acids. J gave up 0 bases and V 5 bases, and 6 bases lay outside the gene matches. Germline loops: CDR1 DFQATT, CDR2 SNEGSKA (reference sequence). The receptor was isolated from a human donor in good health (CMV status not recorded). Some clones in this sample may be carry-over from other donors' samples. The sample taken for sequencing was PBMCs. This chain links TRBV20-1 with TRBJ1-1; 7 bases agree with TRBD1. CDR3 region: CSAGKTGLNTEAFF. For the CDR3, the DNA is TGCAGTGCTGGTAAGACAGGGCTGAACACTGAAGCTTTCTTT.